The rows below give T cell receptor beta chains drawn from one sample of a study of blood T cell repertoires in COVID-19. TCRdb keeps only in-frame clones here, not all; method: immunoSEQ multiplex PCR. This table holds about 80,000 clones, approximately 80% found once. The material sequenced was peripheral blood. Source of these receptors: a man at least 80 years old with acute or convalescent COVID-19. Each CDR3 is given with its conserved first and last residue. D genes are given only for firm matches. Clone size is shown for a subset of rows, as once, few, many or a class of expanded clone.

v_gene	abundance	d_gene	j_gene	CDR3aa	CDR3nt
TRBV10-1	-	-	TRBJ2-2	CASSESKPRGELFF	TGCGCCAGCAGTGAGTCCAAGCCGAGGGGGGAGCTGTTTTTT
TRBV5-4	once	TRBD1	TRBJ2-7	CASSPFTGTGATYEQYF	TGTGCCAGCAGCCCGTTTACCGGGACAGGTGCAACCTACGAGCAGTACTTC
TRBV3-1/TRBV3-2	-	-	TRBJ1-4	CASSLSREKLFF	TGTGCCAGCAGCCTTTCTAGAGAAAAACTGTTTTTT
TRBV24-1	once	-	TRBJ1-4	CATSDPDSLVLNEKLFF	TGTGCCACCAGTGACCCGGACAGCCTAGTACTTAATGAAAAACTGTTTTTT
TRBV18	-	-	TRBJ2-2	CASSPLTGRANTGELFF	TGTGCCAGCTCACCACTGACAGGAAGAGCGAACACCGGGGAGCTGTTTTTT
TRBV5-1	once	TRBD2	TRBJ2-7	CASSPGVRGGAYEQYF	TGCGCCAGCAGCCCCGGGGTGCGGGGGGGGGCTTACGAGCAGTACTTC
TRBV24-1	-	-	TRBJ2-1	CATSDPSRYEQFF	TGTGCCACCAGTGATCCTAGCAGGTATGAGCAGTTCTTC
TRBV19	-	-	TRBJ1-1	CASSSRGIDEAFF	TGTGCCAGTAGCTCCAGGGGTATAGACGAAGCTTTCTTT
TRBV4-1	-	TRBD1	TRBJ1-1	CASSQGQGPEAFF	TGCGCCAGCAGCCAGGGACAGGGACCTGAAGCTTTCTTT
TRBV25-1	once	TRBD2	TRBJ2-5	CASSVGGVVGETQYF	TGTGCCAGCAGTGTGGGAGGGGTAGTAGGAGAGACCCAGTACTTC
TRBV3-1/TRBV3-2	-	TRBD2	TRBJ2-5	CASSQEIGGGETQYF	TGTGCCAGCAGCCAAGAAATCGGGGGAGGGGAGACCCAGTACTTC
TRBV6-5	-	-	TRBJ1-2	CASSYIGADGYTF	TGTGCCAGCAGTTACATAGGGGCGGATGGCTACACCTTC
TRBV30	-	-	TRBJ2-7	CAWSPEYSYEQYF	TGTGCCTGGAGTCCCGAGTACTCCTACGAGCAGTACTTC
TRBV9	-	-	TRBJ2-1	CASSPFLTPGEQFF	TGTGCCAGCAGCCCATTCCTGACTCCGGGTGAGCAGTTCTTC
TRBV5-1	-	-	TRBJ1-5	CASSLDPGGGQPQHF	TGCGCCAGCAGCTTGGACCCGGGGGGAGGTCAGCCCCAGCATTTT
TRBV12-3/TRBV12-4	-	-	TRBJ1-4	CASSLYEKLFF	TGTGCCAGCAGTCTATATGAAAAACTGTTTTTT
TRBV2	-	-	TRBJ1-1	CASQADGAEAFF	TGTGCCAGCCAGGCGGACGGGGCTGAAGCTTTCTTT
TRBV6-2/TRBV6-3	-	TRBD2	TRBJ2-3	CASSPGLAESTDTQYF	TGTGCCAGCAGCCCTGGACTAGCGGAGAGCACAGATACGCAGTATTTT
TRBV2	few	-	TRBJ2-2	CASTGNTGELFF	TGTGCCAGCACAGGGAACACCGGGGAGCTGTTTTTT
TRBV29-1	medium-sized	TRBD1	TRBJ1-5	CSVDRDRYSNQPQHF	TGCAGCGTTGACCGGGACAGATATAGCAATCAGCCCCAGCATTTT
TRBV29-1	once	TRBD1	TRBJ1-2	CSVGQGLYGYTF	TGCAGCGTTGGACAGGGTCTCTATGGCTACACCTTC
TRBV7-6	-	-	TRBJ1-2	CASSLEAGDNYGYTF	TGTGCCAGCAGCTTAGAGGCAGGGGACAACTATGGCTACACCTTC
TRBV3-1/TRBV3-2	-	-	TRBJ1-2	CASSPGVYGYTF	TGTGCCAGCAGCCCAGGGGTCTATGGCTACACCTTC
TRBV6-6	-	-	TRBJ2-6	CASIPQGSRANVLTF	TGTGCCAGCATTCCACAGGGTTCTAGGGCCAACGTCCTGACTTTC
TRBV24-1	-	TRBD1	TRBJ2-3	CATSETGLVDTQYF	TGTGCCACCAGCGAGACAGGGTTAGTAGATACGCAGTATTTT
TRBV19	-	TRBD2	TRBJ2-3	CASSMSSGATDTQYF	TGTGCCAGTAGTATGAGTAGCGGGGCCACAGATACGCAGTATTTT
TRBV5-1	once	TRBD1	TRBJ2-3	CASSRTGGTSLGTDTQYF	TGCGCCAGCAGCCGCACAGGGGGCACTTCGTTAGGTACAGATACGCAGTATTTT
TRBV7-3	-	TRBD1	TRBJ1-1	CASSLLGQGTEAFF	TGTGCCAGCAGCTTACTCGGACAGGGAACTGAAGCTTTCTTT
TRBV28	-	-	TRBJ1-5	CASSLLGEWGSNQPQHF	TGTGCCAGCAGTTTACTCGGGGAATGGGGTAGCAATCAGCCCCAGCATTTT
TRBV5-5	-	-	TRBJ1-5	CASSSKGTSNQPQHF	TGTGCCAGCAGCAGTAAAGGGACTTCCAATCAGCCCCAGCATTTT
TRBV5-1	once	-	TRBJ1-4	CASSLGYREGEKLFF	TGCGCCAGCAGCTTGGGATATAGGGAGGGTGAAAAACTGTTTTTT
TRBV7-8	once	-	TRBJ1-1	CASSNARLPNTEAFF	TGTGCCAGCAGTAATGCAAGACTGCCGAACACTGAAGCTTTCTTT
TRBV7-2	-	TRBD1	TRBJ1-4	CASSLQGARTNEKLFF	TGTGCCAGCAGCTTACAGGGGGCGCGCACTAATGAAAAACTGTTTTTT
TRBV6-5	once	TRBD1	TRBJ1-2	CASRGTGHGYTF	TGTGCCAGCAGGGGGACAGGGCATGGCTACACCTTC
TRBV7-9	-	TRBD1	TRBJ1-2	CASSTGQGGNGYTF	TGTGCCAGCAGCACCGGACAGGGGGGGAATGGCTACACCTTC